The 2 T cell receptor beta chains presented below share a single source sample, sequenced in a study of T cell clonotyping in hematopoietic cell transplantation. TCRdb's copy holds only in-frame clones and misses some; the assay was immunoSEQ multiplex PCR. The data show tens of thousands of clones, under 90% seen once. Sample time point: recipient sample about 28 days before transplant, after cytoreduction. This sample comprised peripheral blood mononuclear cells, obtained before stem cell transplant. The receptors stem from a man aged 55 to 70 with biphenotypic leukemia. Some clones in this sample may be carry-over from other donors' samples.

The gene calls are TRBV19 and TRBJ1-2; weak D call: TRBD1 (5 bases). Per the germline V gene, CDR1 is LNHDA and CDR2 is SQIVND (reference sequence). V was trimmed by 5 bases and J by 8 bases, leaving 21 bases between them. The CDR3 covers 15 residues. The CDR3 here is CASSSSRDSLRGYTF. The CDR3 coding sequence is TGTGCCAGTAGTTCTTCCCGCGACAGCCTGCGGGGCTACACCTTC.

CDR3 residues: CAWKGLVNTEAFF. CDR3 sequence (DNA): TGTGCCTGGAAGGGCTTGGTGAACACTGAAGCTTTCTTT. The chain couples TRBV30 to TRBJ1-1; unclear D gene. V lost 4 bases and J 0 bases, leaving 9 bases between the germline ends. The germline V gene has CDR1 GTSNPN and CDR2 SVGIG (reference sequence). The CDR3 consists of 13 residues.